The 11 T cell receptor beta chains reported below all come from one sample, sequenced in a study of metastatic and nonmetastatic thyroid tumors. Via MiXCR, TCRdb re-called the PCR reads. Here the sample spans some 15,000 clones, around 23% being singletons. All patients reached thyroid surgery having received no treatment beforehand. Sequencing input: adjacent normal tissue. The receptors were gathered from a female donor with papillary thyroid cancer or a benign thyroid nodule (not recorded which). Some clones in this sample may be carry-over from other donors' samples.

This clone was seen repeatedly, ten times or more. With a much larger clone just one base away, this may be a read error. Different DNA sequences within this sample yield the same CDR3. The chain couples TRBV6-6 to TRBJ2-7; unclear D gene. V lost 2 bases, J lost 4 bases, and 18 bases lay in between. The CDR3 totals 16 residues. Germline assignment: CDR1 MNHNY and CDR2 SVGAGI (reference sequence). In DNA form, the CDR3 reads TGTGCCAGCAGTTACGGGGTTGCTGGGAAGATGTACGAGCAGTACTTC. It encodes CASSYGVAGKMYEQYF.

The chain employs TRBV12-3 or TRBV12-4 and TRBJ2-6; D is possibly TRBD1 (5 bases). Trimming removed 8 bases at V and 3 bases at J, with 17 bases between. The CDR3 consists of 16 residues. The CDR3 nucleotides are TGTGCCAGCGGTCCAGAGCCAGGGATTGGGGCCAACGTCCTGACTTTC. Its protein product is CASGPEPGIGANVLTF.

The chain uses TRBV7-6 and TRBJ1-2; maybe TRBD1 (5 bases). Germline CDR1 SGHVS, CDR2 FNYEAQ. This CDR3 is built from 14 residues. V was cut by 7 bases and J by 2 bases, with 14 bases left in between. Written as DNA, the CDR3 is TGTGCCAGCACCTCCGGGACGGGAAACTATGGCTACACCTTC. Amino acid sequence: CASTSGTGNYGYTF.

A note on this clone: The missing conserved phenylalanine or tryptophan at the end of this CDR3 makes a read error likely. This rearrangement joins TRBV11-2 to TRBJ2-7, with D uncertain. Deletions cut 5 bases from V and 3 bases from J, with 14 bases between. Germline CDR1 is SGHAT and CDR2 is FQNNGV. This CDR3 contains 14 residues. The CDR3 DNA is TGTGCCAGCAGCACAACGGGTGGAGACTACGAGCAGTACCTC. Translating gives CASSTTGGDYEQYL.

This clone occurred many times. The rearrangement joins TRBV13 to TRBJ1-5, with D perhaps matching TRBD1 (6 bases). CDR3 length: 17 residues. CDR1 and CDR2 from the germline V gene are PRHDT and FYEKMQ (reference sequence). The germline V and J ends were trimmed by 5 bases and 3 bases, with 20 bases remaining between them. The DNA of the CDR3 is TGTGCCAGCAGCAGGGGGGGGGATCCCGGCCCCAATCAGCCCCAGCATTTT. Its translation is CASSRGGDPGPNQPQHF.

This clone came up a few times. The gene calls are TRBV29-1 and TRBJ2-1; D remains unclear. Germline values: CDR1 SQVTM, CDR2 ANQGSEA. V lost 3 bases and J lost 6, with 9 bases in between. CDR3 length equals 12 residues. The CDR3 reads CSVDQGCNEQFF. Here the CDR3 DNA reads TGCAGCGTTGACCAAGGGTGCAATGAGCAGTTCTTC.

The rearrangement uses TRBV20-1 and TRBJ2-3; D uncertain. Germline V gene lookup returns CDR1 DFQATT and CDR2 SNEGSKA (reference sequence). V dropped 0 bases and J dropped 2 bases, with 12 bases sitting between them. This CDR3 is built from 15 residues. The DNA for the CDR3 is TGCAGTGCTAGAGATGGAAGCGCAACCACAGATACGCAGTATTTT. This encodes CSARDGSATTDTQYF.

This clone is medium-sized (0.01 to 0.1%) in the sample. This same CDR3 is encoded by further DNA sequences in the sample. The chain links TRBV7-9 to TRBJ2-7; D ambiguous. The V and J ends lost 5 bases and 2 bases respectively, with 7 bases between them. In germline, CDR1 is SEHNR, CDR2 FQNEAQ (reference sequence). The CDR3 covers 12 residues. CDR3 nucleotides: TGTGCCAGCAGCCCAGCCCCCTACGAGCAGTACTTC. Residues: CASSPAPYEQYF.

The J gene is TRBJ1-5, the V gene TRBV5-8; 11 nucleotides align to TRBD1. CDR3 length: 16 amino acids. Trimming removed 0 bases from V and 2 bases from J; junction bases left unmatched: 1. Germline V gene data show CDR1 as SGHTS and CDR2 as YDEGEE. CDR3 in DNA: TGTGCCAGCAGCTTGGGGACAGGGGGCGGCAATCAGCCCCAGCATTTT. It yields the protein CASSLGTGGGNQPQHF. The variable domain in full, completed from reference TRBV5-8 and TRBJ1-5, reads EAGVTQSPTHLIKTRGQQATLRCSPISGHTSVYWYQQALGLGLQFLLWYDEGEERNRGNFPPRFSGRQFPNYSSELNVNALELEDSALYLCASSLGTGGGNQPQHFGDGTRLSIL.

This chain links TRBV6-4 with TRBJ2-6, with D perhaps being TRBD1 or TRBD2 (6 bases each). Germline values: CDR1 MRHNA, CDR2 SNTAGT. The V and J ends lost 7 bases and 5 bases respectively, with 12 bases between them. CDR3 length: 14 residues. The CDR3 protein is CASTGAGWANVLTF. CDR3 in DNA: TGTGCCAGCACGGGGGCAGGCTGGGCCAACGTCCTGACTTTC.

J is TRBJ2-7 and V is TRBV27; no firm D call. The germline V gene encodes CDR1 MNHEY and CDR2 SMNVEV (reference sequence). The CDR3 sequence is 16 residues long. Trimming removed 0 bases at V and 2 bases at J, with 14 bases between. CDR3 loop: CASSLSRWGTAYEQYF. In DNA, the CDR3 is TGTGCCAGCAGTTTATCAAGATGGGGTACGGCCTACGAGCAGTACTTC.